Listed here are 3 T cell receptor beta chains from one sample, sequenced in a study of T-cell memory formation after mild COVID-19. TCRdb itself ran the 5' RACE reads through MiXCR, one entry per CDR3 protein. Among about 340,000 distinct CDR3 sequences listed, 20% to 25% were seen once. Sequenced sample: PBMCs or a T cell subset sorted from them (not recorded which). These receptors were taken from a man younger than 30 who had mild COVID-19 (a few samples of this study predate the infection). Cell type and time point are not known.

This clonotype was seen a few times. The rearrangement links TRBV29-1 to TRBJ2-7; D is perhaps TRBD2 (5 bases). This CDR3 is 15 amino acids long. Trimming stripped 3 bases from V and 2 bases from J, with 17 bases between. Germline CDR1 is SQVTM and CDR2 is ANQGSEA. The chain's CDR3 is CSVESTGLGAYEQYF. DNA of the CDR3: TGCAGCGTTGAGTCGACCGGCCTCGGGGCCTACGAGCAGTACTTC.

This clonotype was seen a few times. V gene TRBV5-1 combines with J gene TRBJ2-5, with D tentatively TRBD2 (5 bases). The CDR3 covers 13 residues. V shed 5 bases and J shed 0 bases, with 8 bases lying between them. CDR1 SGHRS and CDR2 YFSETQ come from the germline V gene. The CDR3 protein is CASRDLYQETQYF. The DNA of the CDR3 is TGCGCCAGCAGGGACTTGTACCAAGAGACCCAGTACTTC.

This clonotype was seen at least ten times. This CDR3 reads CASSKGNRETFF. In nucleotides, the CDR3 is TGTGCCAGCAGCAAAGGGAACAGGGAGACTTTCTTT. J is TRBJ1-1 and V is TRBV21-1; the D call in the table, TRBD1, was not verified against the DNA. TRBV21-1 is recorded as a pseudogene. The CDR3 extends over 12 amino acids.